Shown below are 27 T cell receptor beta chains from a single sample sequenced in a study of T cells after yellow fever vaccination. Each CDR3 protein is one row after TCRdb ran MiXCR on the 5' RACE reads. The repertoire includes hundreds of thousands of distinct CDR3 sequences, around 20% of them detected once, and roughly a sixth sits in the top ten. The specimen was PBMCs, collected before the yellow fever booster vaccination. Source of these receptors: a man between 18 and 35 years old who received the YFV17D yellow fever vaccine.

The table lists this clonotype with a few counts. This chain uses TRBV3-1 with TRBJ1-1, with D unresolved. The germline CDR1 and CDR2 sequences are LGHDT and YNNKEL (reference sequence). The CDR3 length is 13 residues. V was clipped by 5 bases and J by 10 bases, with 17 bases between them. CDR3 protein: CASSWAAREPAFF. CDR3 coding DNA: TGTGCCAGCAGCTGGGCGGCTAGGGAGCCAGCTTTCTTT.

This clonotype appeared a few times. This chain joins TRBV6-2 or TRBV6-3 and TRBJ1-2; D may be TRBD1 (5 bases). Germline lookup yields CDR1 MNHEY and CDR2 SVGEGT. Trimming removed 4 bases from V and 6 bases from J, with 21 bases in between. The CDR3 is 16 residues long. The CDR3 DNA follows: TGTGCCAGCAGTTTCCTCGATCGGGTGGGGGTCGATGGCTACACCTTC. Amino acids: CASSFLDRVGVDGYTF.

This clonotype appeared a few times. The CDR3 coding sequence is TGTGCCAGCAAGGTCCCGGGTAATTCACCCCTCCACTTT. Its translation is CASKVPGNSPLHF. The chain links TRBV6-6 to TRBJ1-6; no clear D gene. The CDR3 spans 13 residues. CDR1 and CDR2 from the germline V gene are MNHNY and SVGAGI (reference sequence). Trimming stripped 7 bases from V and 6 bases from J, with 10 bases between.

The chain recombines TRBV28 with TRBJ2-1; perhaps D is TRBD1 or TRBD2 (6 bases each). V was trimmed by 11 bases and J by 6 bases, leaving 17 bases between them. CDR1 is MDHEN and CDR2 is SYDVKM in the germline V gene. CDR3 size: 13 residues. The DNA of the CDR3 is TGTGCCGTCCGGGGGCCCCCCGTCAATGAGCAGTTCTTC. Translation: CAVRGPPVNEQFF.

Only a few counts were recorded for this clonotype. V is TRBV6-5 and J is TRBJ1-3, with D hard to call. The CDR3 consists of 13 residues. The V and J ends lost 7 bases and 3 bases respectively, with 10 bases between them. From germline, CDR1 is MNHEY and CDR2 SVGAGI. This CDR3 is CASKLGGGNTIYF. The CDR3 nucleotides read TGTGCCAGCAAGTTAGGAGGTGGAAACACCATATATTTT.

This clonotype occurred a few times. This chain joins TRBV4-3 and TRBJ2-7; maybe TRBD1 (5 bases). Germline assignment: CDR1 LGHNA and CDR2 YSLEER. The CDR3 is 14 amino acids. Trimming took off 0 bases at V and 2 bases at J, with 8 bases between the two ends. CDR3 protein: CASSQDLGPYEQYF. DNA of the CDR3: TGCGCCAGCAGCCAAGATCTGGGGCCCTACGAGCAGTACTTC.

The chain has TRBV29-1 and TRBJ2-5, with D perhaps being TRBD1 or TRBD2 (6 bases each). Trimming removed 5 bases from V and 5 bases from J, with 12 bases in between. This CDR3 is built from 12 residues. Germline values: CDR1 SQVTM, CDR2 ANQGSEA. In DNA, the CDR3 is TGCAGCGTTCGAACAGGGAGGGAGACCCAGTACTTC. As protein: CSVRTGRETQYF.

This clonotype came up a few times. This chain links TRBV5-1 with TRBJ2-5, with a tentative D call TRBD1 (5 bases). Germline CDR1 reads SGHRS; CDR2 reads YFSETQ. This CDR3 is 13 amino acids long. Trimming pared 3 bases from V and 2 bases from J, leaving 8 bases between. The DNA of the CDR3 is TGCGCCAGCAGCTCAGGGATTCAAGAGACCCAGTACTTC. As protein: CASSSGIQETQYF.

This clonotype occurred a few times. The V and J genes are TRBV6-4 and TRBJ2-7; 10 bases agree with TRBD1. The germline V gene encodes CDR1 MRHNA and CDR2 SNTAGT. The V gene end was trimmed by 6 bases and the J gene end by 9 bases; junction bases not matched to a gene: 11. This CDR3 has 14 residues. CDR3 amino acids: CASRPGQGPEGQYV. The DNA of the CDR3 is TGTGCCAGCAGGCCGGGACAGGGGCCCGAGGGGCAGTACGTC.

The chain has TRBV4-1 and TRBJ1-2, with a tentative D call TRBD1 (5 bases). The CDR3 consists of 15 residues. Germline V CDR1 and CDR2: MGHRA, YSYEKL. V gave up 0 bases and J gave up 4 bases, with 12 bases separating them. CDR3 sequence (DNA): TGCGCCAGCAGCCAAGATGCGGGGGTCGGCTATGGCTACACCTTC. It is translated as CASSQDAGVGYGYTF.

This clonotype appeared a few times. The chain combines TRBV5-4 with TRBJ2-5; D is ambiguous. The germline V gene has CDR1 SGHNT and CDR2 YYREEE (reference sequence). This CDR3 is 14 amino acids long. Trimming cost V 2 bases and J 4 bases, with 12 bases left between them. The CDR3 DNA sequence: TGTGCCAGCAGCTTAGATGGGGTGGGAGAGACCCAGTACTTC. It encodes CASSLDGVGETQYF.

This clonotype appeared a few times. V gene TRBV6-6 combines with J gene TRBJ2-6; D not certain. The CDR3 is 13 amino acids. Germline CDR1 MNHNY, CDR2 SVGAGI (reference sequence). Trimming cost V 6 bases and J 4 bases, with 7 bases left between them. The CDR3 DNA is TGTGCCAGCAGACTTCTCGGGGCCAACGTCCTGACTTTC. This codes for CASRLLGANVLTF.

This clonotype occurred many times. This rearrangement joins TRBV12-3 or TRBV12-4 to TRBJ1-1; the D is unclear. Deletions cut 3 bases from V and 4 bases from J, with 9 bases between. The CDR3 totals 13 residues. The CDR3 nucleotides read TGTGCCAGCAGTTTTAGCGTTGGCACTGAAGCTTTCTTT. Translating gives CASSFSVGTEAFF.

The chain uses TRBV18 and TRBJ2-5, with TRBD2 identical over 12 bases. The V gene end was trimmed by 6 bases and the J gene end by 2 bases; junction bases not matched to a gene: 7. Germline lookup yields CDR1 KGHSH and CDR2 LQKENI. The length of the CDR3 is 16 residues. The CDR3 loop is CASSLNGLAGQETQYF. Written as DNA, the CDR3 is TGTGCCAGCTCCTTGAATGGACTAGCGGGGCAAGAGACCCAGTACTTC.

The chain links TRBV7-3 to TRBJ2-3; possibly TRBD2 for D (6 bases). Trimming pared 4 bases from V and 8 bases from J, leaving 10 bases between. Germline loops: CDR1 SGHTA, CDR2 FQGTGA. This CDR3 has 12 residues. The CDR3: CASSSRGFTQYF. As DNA, the CDR3 is TGTGCCAGCAGCTCCCGGGGGTTTACGCAGTATTTT.

The chain links TRBV6-6 to TRBJ2-3; possible D gene TRBD2, 5 bases. Germline CDR1 MNHNY, CDR2 SVGAGI (reference sequence). The CDR3 contains 13 residues. With 6 bases removed from V and 3 bases from J, the gap between germline ends came to 10 bases. The CDR3 DNA sequence: TGTGCCAGCAGGGCGGGCACGACAGATACGCAGTATTTT. This translates into CASRAGTTDTQYF.

The chain joins TRBV6-6 to TRBJ2-2; D ambiguous. The CDR3 is made up of 16 amino acids. Germline CDR1 reads MNHNY; CDR2 reads SVGAGI (reference sequence). The V end lost 2 bases, the J end lost 3 bases, and 13 bases lay between the germline ends. Here the CDR3 DNA reads TGTGCCAGCAGTTACGCCCAGCGCGGAGACACCGGGGAGCTGTTTTTT. It translates to CASSYAQRGDTGELFF.

This sequence joins TRBV20-1 and TRBJ2-4; D perhaps matches TRBD1 (6 bases). Per the germline V gene, CDR1 is DFQATT and CDR2 is SNEGSKA (reference sequence). This CDR3 region has 11 residues. With 3 bases removed from V and 7 bases from J, the gap between germline ends came to 7 bases. For the CDR3, the DNA is TGCAGTGCTAGCGGACAGAACATTCAGTACTTC. This encodes CSASGQNIQYF.

This clonotype was seen at least ten times. The genes are TRBV5-1 and TRBJ1-1; possibly TRBD1 for D (5 bases). Germline assignment: CDR1 SGHRS and CDR2 YFSETQ. V gave up 2 bases and J gave up 0 bases, with 11 bases separating them. This CDR3 is 15 amino acids long. The CDR3 loop reads CASSFQGGMNTEAFF. CDR3 DNA sequence: TGCGCCAGCAGCTTCCAGGGTGGTATGAACACTGAAGCTTTCTTT. Using reference TRBV5-1 and TRBJ1-1 for the parts outside the CDR3, the full variable domain is KAGVTQTPRYLIKTRGQQVTLSCSPISGHRSVSWYQQTPGQGLQFLFEYFSETQRNKGNFPGRFSGRQFSNSRSEMNVSTLELGDSALYLCASSFQGGMNTEAFFGQGTRLTVV.

The chain carries TRBV29-1 and TRBJ2-2; 9 nucleotides line up with TRBD1. Losses at the gene ends were 4 bases for V and 7 bases for J; bases not matched to a gene: 7. This CDR3 is 14 amino acids long. Germline V lookup: CDR1 SQVTM, CDR2 ANQGSEA. The CDR3 bases are TGCAGCGTTGGCCGGACAGGGGTAATCGGGGAGCTGTTTTTT. This sequence encodes CSVGRTGVIGELFF.

A few counts support this clonotype. The V gene is TRBV7-3, the J gene TRBJ2-1, with D possibly TRBD1 on 5 matching bases. CDR1 SGHTA and CDR2 FQGTGA come from the germline V gene. V shed 5 bases and J shed 0 bases, with 14 bases lying between them. The CDR3 length is 16 residues. The CDR3 reads CASSDPTGSSYNEQFF. The DNA for the CDR3 is TGTGCCAGCAGCGATCCCACAGGAAGCTCCTACAATGAGCAGTTCTTC.

This clonotype turned up a few times. The chain combines TRBV3-1 with TRBJ2-2; tentative D call: TRBD2 (6 bases). This CDR3 has 16 amino acids. With 1 base removed from V and 0 bases from J, the gap between germline ends came to 9 bases. CDR1 is LGHDT, CDR2 YNNKEL, per germline (reference sequence). CDR3 DNA: TGTGCCAGCAGCCAAGGAGCGGGCACGAACACCGGGGAGCTGTTTTTT. It encodes CASSQGAGTNTGELFF.

This clonotype has a count of ten or more. This rearrangement joins TRBV7-3 to TRBJ1-1; TRBD1 might be the D (6 bases). Per the germline V gene, CDR1 is SGHTA and CDR2 is FQGTGA. This CDR3 has 13 amino acids. The V end lost 5 bases, the J end lost 8 bases, and 15 bases lay between the germline ends. CDR3 in DNA: TGTGCCAGCAGCCCTGGGACACCGCGGGAAGCTTTCTTT. Its translation: CASSPGTPREAFF. Full variable domain (rest looked up from reference TRBV7-3 and TRBJ1-1): GAGVSQTPSNKVTEKGKYVELRCDPISGHTALYWYRQSLGQGPEFLIYFQGTGAADDSGLPNDRFFAVRPEGSVSTLKIQRTERGDSAVYLCASSPGTPREAFFGQGTRLTVV.

The rearrangement joins TRBV7-9 to TRBJ1-3; D unclear. This CDR3 region has 15 residues. The ends were cut back, 1 base at V and 0 bases at J, with 7 bases in the middle. CDR1 is SEHNR, CDR2 FQNEAQ, per germline (reference sequence). The CDR3 here is CASSLVSLSGNTIYF. The CDR3 DNA is TGTGCCAGCAGCTTAGTAAGTCTCTCTGGAAACACCATATATTTT.

The chain is built from TRBV5-1 and TRBJ2-3; TRBD2 matches 12 bases. This CDR3 comprises 16 residues. Looked up from germline, CDR1 is SGHRS and CDR2 is YFSETQ. After removal of 3 bases from V and 5 bases from J, the junction contained 7 bases not matched to a gene. CDR3 protein: CASSSRTSGVVDTQYF. The DNA of the CDR3 is TGCGCCAGCAGCTCCAGGACTAGCGGGGTGGTAGATACGCAGTATTTT. Complete variable domain (other parts from reference TRBV5-1 and TRBJ2-3): KAGVTQTPRYLIKTRGQQVTLSCSPISGHRSVSWYQQTPGQGLQFLFEYFSETQRNKGNFPGRFSGRQFSNSRSEMNVSTLELGDSALYLCASSSRTSGVVDTQYFGPGTRLTVL.

This clonotype has more than one count but fewer than ten. The chain uses TRBV15 and TRBJ2-1; D is unclear. The CDR3 has 13 residues. Trimming took off 1 base at V and 9 bases at J, with 10 bases between the two ends. The germline V gene encodes CDR1 LNHNV and CDR2 YYDKDF (reference sequence). In DNA form, the CDR3 reads TGTGCCACCAGCAGAGGCTTAGACGGTGAGCAGTTCTTC. Its protein is CATSRGLDGEQFF.

This rearrangement joins TRBV30 to TRBJ2-3, with D tentatively TRBD1 (7 bases). Germline CDR1 reads GTSNPN; CDR2 reads SVGIG (reference sequence). This CDR3 comprises 14 residues. Trimming pared 6 bases from V and 3 bases from J, leaving 16 bases between. The CDR3 protein is CACRSGGITDTQYF. CDR3 DNA sequence: TGTGCCTGTCGATCAGGGGGGATAACAGATACGCAGTATTTT. The full variable domain, with the rest looked up from reference TRBV30 and TRBJ2-3, is SQTIHQWPATLVQPVGSPLSLECTVEGTSNPNLYWYRQAAGRGLQLLFYSVGIGQISSEVPQNLSASRPQDRQFILSSKKLLLSDSGFYLCACRSGGITDTQYFGPGTRLTVL.